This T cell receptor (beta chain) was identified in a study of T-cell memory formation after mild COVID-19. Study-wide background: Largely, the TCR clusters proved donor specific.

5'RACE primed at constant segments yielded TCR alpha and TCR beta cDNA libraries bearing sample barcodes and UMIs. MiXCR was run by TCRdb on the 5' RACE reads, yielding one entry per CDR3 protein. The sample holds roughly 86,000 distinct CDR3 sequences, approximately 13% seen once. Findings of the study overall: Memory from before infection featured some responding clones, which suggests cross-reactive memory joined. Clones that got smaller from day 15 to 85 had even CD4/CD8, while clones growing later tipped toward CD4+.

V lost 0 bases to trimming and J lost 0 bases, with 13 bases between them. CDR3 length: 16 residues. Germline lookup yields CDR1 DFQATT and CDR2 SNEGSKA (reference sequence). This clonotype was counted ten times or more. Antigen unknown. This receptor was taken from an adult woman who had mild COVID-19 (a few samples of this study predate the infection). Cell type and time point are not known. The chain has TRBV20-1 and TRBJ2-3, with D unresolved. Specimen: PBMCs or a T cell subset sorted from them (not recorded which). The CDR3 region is CSARDPSATSTDTQYF. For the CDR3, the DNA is TGCAGTGCTAGAGATCCATCGGCTACTAGCACAGATACGCAGTATTTT.